Below, 13 T cell receptor beta chains from the same sample are listed, as sequenced in a study of T cells in Graves' hyperthyroidism and ophthalmopathy. Amplification targeted TCR beta CDR3 regions from RNA transcripts. The HTBI set primed first-round TCR CDR3 RT-PCR. TCRdb independently ran MiXCR on the multiplex PCR reads; one entry per CDR3 protein. The sample lists around 560,000 distinct CDR3 sequences, approximately 16% occurring once. The specimen was blood. These receptors were taken from a woman aged 18-29 years with Graves' hyperthyroidism.

The sample holds a few counts of this clonotype. The rearrangement joins TRBV2 to TRBJ2-1, with D maybe TRBD2 (5 bases). Germline CDR1 is SNHLY and CDR2 is FYNNEI. The CDR3 runs 15 residues. Deletions cut 8 bases from V and 0 bases from J, with 14 bases between. The CDR3 DNA sequence: TGTGCCAGCGGGTCGGGCGGGCGCTCCTACAATGAGCAGTTCTTC. This gives the protein CASGSGGRSYNEQFF.

This clonotype was seen a few times. The gene calls are TRBV25-1 and TRBJ2-2; D may be TRBD2 (6 bases). The CDR3 sequence is 15 residues long. Germline V gene sequence: CDR1 MGHDK, CDR2 SYGVNS. With 1 base removed from V and 4 bases from J, the gap between germline ends came to 10 bases. The DNA for the CDR3 is TGTGCCAGCAGTGAATCGGGAGCTTTCACCGGGGAGCTGTTTTTT. Protein product: CASSESGAFTGELFF. Using reference TRBV25-1 and TRBJ2-2 for the parts outside the CDR3, the full variable domain is EADIYQTPRYLVIGTGKKITLECSQTMGHDKMYWYQQDPGMELHLIHYSYGVNSTEKGDLSSESTVSRIRTEHFPLTLESARPSHTSQYLCASSESGAFTGELFFGEGSRLTVL.

This chain uses TRBV12-3 or TRBV12-4 with TRBJ1-2, with 10 positions matching TRBD1. The J segment lost 8 bases and the V segment lost 6 bases, leaving 3 bases of the junction unmatched. This CDR3 region has 12 residues. The CDR3 here is CASRRTGGGYTF. In nucleotides, the CDR3 is TGTGCCAGCAGGCGGACAGGGGGAGGCTACACCTTC.

At least ten counts were recorded for this clonotype. The CDR3 sequence is CAIRLAGGTDTQYF. Here the CDR3 DNA reads TGTGCCATCCGACTAGCGGGGGGTACAGATACGCAGTATTTT. The V and J genes are TRBV7-9 and TRBJ2-3, with TRBD2 identical over 13 bases. V dropped 10 bases and J dropped 3; count of bases not matched to a gene: 4. In germline, CDR1 is SEHNR, CDR2 FQNEAQ (reference sequence). The CDR3 totals 14 residues.

This rearrangement joins TRBV5-1 to TRBJ2-7; 7 nucleotides agree with TRBD2. The CDR3 spans 16 residues. The V gene end was trimmed by 1 base and the J gene end by 1 base; junction bases not matched to a gene: 8. Germline-derived CDR1 and CDR2 are SGHRS and YFSETQ. The CDR3 region has the DNA TGCGCCAGCAGCTTGTGGCTAGCGGCCCAATCCTACGAGCAGTACTTC. Translation gives CASSLWLAAQSYEQYF.

Note on this clonotype: This could be a read error, since a much larger clone is one nucleotide away. The chain has TRBV20-1 and TRBJ1-5; 9 bases match TRBD1. The CDR3 loop spans 16 amino acids. Germline-derived CDR1 and CDR2 are DFQATT and SNEGSKA (reference sequence). The chain's CDR3 is CGATTTGGLGNQPQHF. CDR3 nucleotides: TGCGGTGCTACCACGACAGGGGGGTTGGGCAATCAGCCCCAGCATTTT.

The table lists this clonotype with a few counts. V gene TRBV6-1 combines with J gene TRBJ1-5; tentatively, D is TRBD1 (5 bases). Germline loops: CDR1 MNHNS, CDR2 SASEGT. Trimming cost V 6 bases and J 1 base, with 22 bases left between them. The CDR3 length is 18 residues. DNA of the CDR3: TGTGCCAGCAGCCCCTATCAGGGCTTACCATCAAGCAATCAGCCCCAGCATTTT. This sequence encodes CASSPYQGLPSSNQPQHF.

This clonotype was detected ten times or more. The chain is built from TRBV2 and TRBJ2-3; 13 nucleotides agree with TRBD2. This CDR3 is built from 15 residues. The germline gives CDR1 SNHLY, CDR2 FYNNEI. V was clipped by 6 bases and J by 5 bases; unmatched bases: 5. The CDR3 nucleotides read TGTGCCAGCAGGGGGACTAGCGGGACGAAAGATACGCAGTATTTT. This codes for CASRGTSGTKDTQYF. Together with reference TRBV2 and TRBJ2-3, the CDR3 gives the full variable domain: EPEVTQTPSHQVTQMGQEVILRCVPISNHLYFYWYRQILGQKVEFLVSFYNNEISEKSEIFDDQFSVERPDGSNFTLKIRSTKLEDSAMYFCASRGTSGTKDTQYFGPGTRLTVL.

V is TRBV29-1 and J is TRBJ1-2, with D uncertain. This CDR3 spans 10 amino acids. V was trimmed by 5 bases and J by 8 bases, leaving 9 bases between them. Germline V lookup: CDR1 SQVTM, CDR2 ANQGSEA. This chain's CDR3 is CSVSDGGYTF. CDR3 bases: TGCAGCGTTTCCGATGGAGGCTACACCTTC.

This clonotype has a handful of counts. The chain couples TRBV28 to TRBJ2-5; 9 nucleotides match TRBD1. Germline CDR1 reads MDHEN; CDR2 reads SYDVKM. This CDR3 contains 15 residues. J gave up 5 bases and V 2 bases, and 6 bases lay outside the gene matches. The CDR3 region is CASSLGQGNGETQYF. DNA of the CDR3: TGTGCCAGCAGTTTAGGACAGGGGAACGGGGAGACCCAGTACTTC.

The chain combines TRBV9 with TRBJ1-6; tentatively, D is TRBD1 (5 bases). Trimming pared 0 bases from V and 7 bases from J, leaving 11 bases between. There are 15 residues in the CDR3. Germline V gene lookup returns CDR1 SGDLS and CDR2 YYNGEE. CDR3 sequence: CASSVEAGLNSPLHF. CDR3 in DNA: TGTGCCAGCAGCGTAGAGGCAGGGCTGAATTCACCCCTCCACTTT.

This clonotype was counted at least ten times. The chain recombines TRBV27 with TRBJ1-2, with a possible D match to TRBD1 (5 bases). Per the germline V gene, CDR1 is MNHEY and CDR2 is SMNVEV (reference sequence). The CDR3 is made up of 13 amino acids. Trimming left V 3 bases short and J 8 bases short, with 13 bases between. CDR3 DNA: TGTGCCAGCAGTTTTACGGGGGAACTCGGCTACACCTTC. The encoded protein is CASSFTGELGYTF.

The DNA for the CDR3 is TGCGCCAGCAGCCAAGATCAAGGGCGTGGAAACACCATATATTTT. It specifies CASSQDQGRGNTIYF. The gene calls are TRBV4-1 and TRBJ1-3; no firm D call. This CDR3 comprises 15 residues. Germline-derived CDR1 and CDR2 are MGHRA and YSYEKL. V lost 0 bases and J 3 bases, leaving 9 bases between the germline ends.